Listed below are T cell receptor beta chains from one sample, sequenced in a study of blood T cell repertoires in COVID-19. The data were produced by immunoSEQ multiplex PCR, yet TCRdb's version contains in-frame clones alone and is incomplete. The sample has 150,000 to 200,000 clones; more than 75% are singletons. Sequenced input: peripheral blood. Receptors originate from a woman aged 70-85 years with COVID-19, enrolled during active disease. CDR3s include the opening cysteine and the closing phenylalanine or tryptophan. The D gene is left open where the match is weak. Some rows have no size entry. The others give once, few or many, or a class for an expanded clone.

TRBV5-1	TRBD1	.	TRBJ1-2	CASSLWDRGDGGYTF	TGCGCCAGCAGCTTATGGGACAGGGGGGATGGTGGCTACACCTTC
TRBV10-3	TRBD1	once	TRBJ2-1	CAISEPGTGHDRNEQFF	TGTGCCATCAGTGAGCCCGGGACAGGCCATGACAGGAATGAGCAGTTCTTC
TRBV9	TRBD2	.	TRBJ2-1	CASSSGLAGLPSYNEQFF	TGTGCCAGCTCATCCGGACTAGCGGGGTTACCCTCCTACAATGAGCAGTTCTTC
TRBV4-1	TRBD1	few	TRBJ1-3	CASSQGQGAYTIYF	TGCGCCAGCAGCCAGGGACAGGGGGCATACACCATATATTTT
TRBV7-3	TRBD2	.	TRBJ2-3	CASSKHPLAGGNPSTDTQYF	TGTGCCAGCAGCAAACACCCCCTAGCGGGGGGGAACCCTAGCACAGATACGCAGTATTTT
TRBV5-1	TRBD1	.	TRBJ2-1	CASSSSGTGGFEQFF	TGCGCCAGCAGCTCATCCGGGACAGGGGGTTTCGAGCAGTTCTTC
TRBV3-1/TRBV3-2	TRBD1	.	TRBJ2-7	CASSQDAPLTGRYEQYF	TGTGCCAGCAGCCAAGATGCCCCCCTGACAGGGCGCTACGAGCAGTACTTC
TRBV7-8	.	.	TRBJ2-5	CASSFVTGPETQYF	TGTGCCAGCAGCTTCGTTACAGGGCCCGAGACCCAGTACTTC
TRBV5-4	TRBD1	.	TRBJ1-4	CASSLSRDRAFANEKLFF	TGTGCCAGCAGCTTGAGTCGGGACAGGGCGTTCGCTAATGAAAAACTGTTTTTT
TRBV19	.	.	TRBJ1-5	CASSITARSNQPQHF	TGTGCCAGTAGTATTACAGCCCGAAGCAATCAGCCCCAGCATTTT
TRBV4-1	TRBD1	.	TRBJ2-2	CASSQEARTGNTGELFF	TGCGCCAGCAGCCAAGAAGCGCGGACAGGGAACACCGGGGAGCTGTTTTTT
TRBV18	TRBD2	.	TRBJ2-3	CASSPIRGGTDTQYF	TGTGCCAGCTCACCGATTCGGGGGGGCACAGATACGCAGTATTTT
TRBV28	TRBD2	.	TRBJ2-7	CASRGGTSAYEQYF	TGTGCCAGCAGGGGGGGGACGTCGGCCTACGAGCAGTACTTC
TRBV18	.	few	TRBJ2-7	CASSSGAYEQYF	TGTGCCAGCTCATCGGGGGCCTACGAGCAGTACTTC